This note documents a single T cell receptor (beta chain) sequence. Antigen: not known. The data were obtained in a study of blood T cells in healthy people across ages. The study's findings and limits: The donors' CMV status was not determined, possibly confounding changes in expanded clonotypes. A greater number of naive CD4+ cells and higher diversity distinguished long-lived donors from aged donors. Per million T cells, TCR beta diversity dropped about linearly as age rose.

Through a sample-barcoded 5' primer and a J-beta primer mix, a second PCR was run for about 7 to 12 cycles. TCRdb reprocessed the 5' RACE reads via MiXCR and lists one record per CDR3 protein. Of approximately 2,000,000 distinct CDR3 sequences listed, about two fifths were seen once; the top ten hold around 23%. The CDR3 runs to 15 residues. Germline lookup yields CDR1 SEHNR and CDR2 FQNEAQ (reference sequence). With 2 bases removed from V and 1 base from J, the gap between germline ends came to 11 bases. The chain joins TRBV7-9 to TRBJ1-2, with D possibly matching TRBD1 (6 bases). The clonotype was recovered from a human donor in good health. Sequencing was performed on blood. DNA of the CDR3: TGTGCCAGCAGCTTAAGCGGACAGAATAACTATGGCTACACCTTC. It is translated as CASSLSGQNNYGYTF. Together with reference TRBV7-9 and TRBJ1-2, the CDR3 gives the full variable domain: DTGVSQNPRHKITKRGQNVTFRCDPISEHNRLYWYRQTLGQGPEFLTYFQNEAQLEKSRLLSDRFSAERPKGSFSTLEIQRTEQGDSAMYLCASSLSGQNNYGYTFGSGTRLTVV.